Shown below are 32 T cell receptor beta chains from a single sample sequenced in a study of blood T cell repertoires in COVID-19. Sequencing was performed with immunoSEQ multiplex PCR; in TCRdb, only in-frame clones are kept and a portion is missing. Of roughly 200,000 clones listed, approximately 79% are singletons. Material for sequencing was peripheral blood. Receptor source: a man in his forties or fifties who had recovered from COVID-19.

This clone was detected ten times or more. V and J are TRBV27 and TRBJ1-1; D is undetermined. This CDR3 region has 13 residues. Germline V gives CDR1 MNHEY, CDR2 SMNVEV (reference sequence). Trimming removed 1 base from V and 1 base from J, with 4 bases in between. CDR3 in DNA: TGTGCCAGCAGTTTATTCGGGAACACTGAAGCTTTCTTT. Its translation is CASSLFGNTEAFF.

The chain carries TRBV27 and TRBJ2-1; 10 nucleotides agree with TRBD2. The CDR3 has 15 residues. Trimming cost V 6 bases and J 4 bases; bases outside gene matches: 6. The V gene's germline CDR1 is MNHEY and CDR2 SMNVEV (reference sequence). The CDR3 DNA reads TGTGCCAGCAGACCCCTAGCGGGAGCATACAATGAGCAGTTCTTC. Translating gives CASRPLAGAYNEQFF.

The rearrangement links TRBV7-6 to TRBJ1-4; possible D gene TRBD1, 6 bases. Germline V lookup: CDR1 SGHVS, CDR2 FNYEAQ. V was trimmed by 5 bases and J by 8 bases, leaving 12 bases between them. The CDR3 is 13 amino acids. The CDR3: CASSQYDREKLFF. The DNA for the CDR3 is TGTGCCAGCAGCCAATATGACAGGGAAAAACTGTTTTTT. The full variable domain, its missing parts supplied by reference TRBV7-6 and TRBJ1-4, is GAGVSQSPRYKVTKRGQDVALRCDPISGHVSLYWYRQALGQGPEFLTYFNYEAQQDKSGLPNDRFSAERPEGSISTLTIQRTEQRDSAMYRCASSQYDREKLFFGSGTQLSVL.

The rearrangement joins TRBV5-1 to TRBJ1-2; D is ambiguous. In germline, CDR1 is SGHRS, CDR2 YFSETQ. CDR3 length: 14 residues. V was cut by 4 bases and J by 12 bases, with 22 bases left in between. CDR3 sequence: CASSPRMEGTFHTF. CDR3 sequence (DNA): TGCGCCAGCAGCCCCCGGATGGAGGGAACGTTTCACACCTTC.

The chain employs TRBV25-1 and TRBJ2-7; 9 nucleotides agree with TRBD2. Germline CDR1 reads MGHDK; CDR2 reads SYGVNS. V gave up 1 base and J gave up 7 bases; unmatched junction bases: 8. CDR3 length equals 15 residues. The CDR3 spells CASSEFSGSVEEQYF. CDR3 nucleotide sequence: TGTGCCAGCAGTGAATTTAGCGGGAGTGTTGAGGAGCAGTACTTC.

The genes are TRBV2 and TRBJ1-2, with D possibly matching TRBD1 (6 bases). This CDR3 is 14 amino acids long. CDR1 is SNHLY and CDR2 is FYNNEI in the germline V gene. The ends were cut back, 4 bases at V and 3 bases at J, with 12 bases in the middle. The CDR3 nucleotides are TGTGCCAGCAGTGGGCGGGGGGCTGACTATGGCTACACCTTC. Residues: CASSGRGADYGYTF. Full variable domain (rest looked up from reference TRBV2 and TRBJ1-2): EPEVTQTPSHQVTQMGQEVILRCVPISNHLYFYWYRQILGQKVEFLVSFYNNEISEKSEIFDDQFSVERPDGSNFTLKIRSTKLEDSAMYFCASSGRGADYGYTFGSGTRLTVV.

This chain connects TRBV28 to TRBJ2-3; D not certain. Germline CDR1 is MDHEN and CDR2 is SYDVKM. V shed 5 bases and J shed 4 bases, with 7 bases lying between them. This CDR3 is built from 12 residues. CDR3 DNA sequence: TGTGCCAGCAGTCCACTTGCAGATACGCAGTATTTT. This codes for CASSPLADTQYF.

The rearrangement links TRBV6-5 to TRBJ2-3; 9 bases match TRBD2. CDR1 and CDR2 from the germline V gene are MNHEY and SVGAGI. The CDR3 loop spans 14 amino acids. The CDR3 coding sequence is TGTGTGTTAGCGGGAGTGTTCGGCACAGATACGCAGTATTTT. This encodes CVLAGVFGTDTQYF.

This chain links TRBV6-5 with TRBJ2-2; TRBD2 aligns across 7 bases. CDR1 is MNHEY and CDR2 is SVGAGI in the germline V gene. CDR3 size: 14 residues. Unmatched junction bases numbered 7, after V lost 7 bases and J lost 5 bases. As DNA, the CDR3 is TGTGCCAGCACCGGGGGGAGAGGAACCGGGGAGCTGTTTTTT. Amino acid sequence: CASTGGRGTGELFF.

The rearrangement joins TRBV9 to TRBJ2-7; perhaps TRBD2 as D (6 bases). The V end lost 4 bases, the J end lost 3 bases, and 14 bases lay between the germline ends. CDR1 is SGDLS and CDR2 is YYNGEE in the germline V gene. The CDR3 covers 14 residues. CDR3 sequence reads: CASSSTGLLYEQYF. Written as DNA, the CDR3 is TGTGCCAGCAGCTCCACGGGACTTCTCTACGAGCAGTACTTC.

This clone was observed a handful of times. The chain has TRBV2 and TRBJ2-7; tentative D call: TRBD1 (5 bases). The germline gives CDR1 SNHLY, CDR2 FYNNEI. CDR3 size: 13 residues. Trimming took off 8 bases at V and 5 bases at J, with 16 bases between the two ends. CDR3 DNA: TGTGCCAGCCTACAGGAATCGGTCGACGAGCAGTACTTC. This encodes CASLQESVDEQYF.

This clone was found once. V is TRBV18 and J is TRBJ2-7; TRBD2 aligns across 9 bases. This CDR3 contains 18 residues. V dropped 3 bases and J dropped 2; count of bases not matched to a gene: 14. Germline-derived CDR1 and CDR2 are KGHSH and LQKENI. CDR3 coding DNA: TGTGCCAGCTCACCGAGGAGGGTAATGGCGGGAGGGCCCTACGAGCAGTACTTC. Translation gives CASSPRRVMAGGPYEQYF.

The rearrangement uses TRBV28 and TRBJ2-1; 7 bases fit TRBD1. Germline loops: CDR1 MDHEN, CDR2 SYDVKM. The V segment lost 5 bases and the J segment 6 bases; nucleotides outside the gene matches: 7. There are 14 residues in the CDR3. DNA for the CDR3: TGTGCCAGCAGTCTAGAGGACAGGAGCAATGAGCAGTTCTTC. Its translation is CASSLEDRSNEQFF.

The rearrangement links TRBV9 to TRBJ2-7, with D possibly being TRBD1 (5 bases). The CDR3 consists of 17 residues. Trimming took 0 bases from V and 1 from J, leaving 17 bases between them. Per the germline V gene, CDR1 is SGDLS and CDR2 is YYNGEE. CDR3 protein: CASSVGSGRGPSYEQYF. The DNA of the CDR3 is TGTGCCAGCAGCGTAGGTAGTGGTAGGGGTCCTTCCTACGAGCAGTACTTC.

V is TRBV28 and J is TRBJ1-3; 8 nucleotides match TRBD1. CDR1 MDHEN and CDR2 SYDVKM come from the germline V gene. The CDR3 consists of 15 residues. V shed 5 bases and J 4 bases; nucleotides not matched to a gene: 7. The CDR3 sequence: CASSPPTGVGNTIYF. CDR3 coding DNA: TGTGCCAGCAGTCCGCCGACAGGGGTCGGAAACACCATATATTTT.

This rearrangement joins TRBV5-6 to TRBJ2-7; D not resolved. This CDR3 contains 14 residues. The germline CDR1 and CDR2 sequences are SGHDT and YYEEEE. V shed 0 bases and J shed 6 bases, with 13 bases lying between them. The DNA of the CDR3 is TGTGCCAGCAGCTTGGTTTACAGTTCTGCCGAGCAGTACTTC. Protein product: CASSLVYSSAEQYF.

The genes are TRBV5-1 and TRBJ2-1; possible D gene TRBD2, 6 bases. The CDR3 runs 15 residues. V was pared by 2 bases and J by 3 bases, with 12 bases between. Germline V gene lookup returns CDR1 SGHRS and CDR2 YFSETQ. The CDR3 loop reads CASSFREAIYNEQFF. Written as DNA, the CDR3 is TGCGCCAGCAGCTTTAGGGAGGCAATCTACAATGAGCAGTTCTTC.

This clone was seen a handful of times. The chain employs TRBV28 and TRBJ2-2; 11 nucleotides align to TRBD2. CDR3 length: 17 amino acids. J was trimmed by 2 bases and V by 3 bases; bases with no gene match: 5. Germline V CDR1 and CDR2: MDHEN, SYDVKM. In DNA form, the CDR3 reads TGTGCCAGCAGTTTCCTAGCGGGAGGCGGAAACACCGGGGAGCTGTTTTTT. This encodes CASSFLAGGGNTGELFF.

The chain carries TRBV10-1 and TRBJ2-7; 10 bases map to TRBD2. After removal of 6 bases from V and 4 bases from J, the junction contained 12 bases not matched to a gene. Germline CDR1 WNHNN, CDR2 SYGVQD (reference sequence). CDR3 size: 16 residues. The CDR3 spells CASSPSGSVLWYEQYF. CDR3 DNA: TGCGCCAGCAGCCCTAGCGGGAGTGTTCTCTGGTACGAGCAGTACTTC.

The chain uses TRBV5-1 and TRBJ2-1, with D possibly matching TRBD2 (6 bases). The germline gives CDR1 SGHRS, CDR2 YFSETQ. The V end lost 1 base, the J end lost 3 bases, and 11 bases lay between the germline ends. The CDR3 has 15 residues. The CDR3 sequence: CASSLTGVGYNEQFF. The CDR3 coding sequence is TGCGCCAGCAGCTTGACGGGAGTGGGCTACAATGAGCAGTTCTTC.

This clone was seen a few times. The chain is built from TRBV19 and TRBJ1-2; 7 bases align to TRBD1. V lost 1 base and J lost 6; bases outside the gene matches: 5. The CDR3 sequence is 14 residues long. The germline gives CDR1 LNHDA, CDR2 SQIVND (reference sequence). CDR3 amino acids: CASSIGAGGHGYTF. DNA for the CDR3: TGTGCCAGTAGTATAGGAGCAGGGGGTCATGGCTACACCTTC.

V gene TRBV4-1 combines with J gene TRBJ2-3, with a possible D match to TRBD2 (6 bases). V lost 4 bases, J lost 5 bases, and 19 bases lay in between. This CDR3 spans 16 amino acids. The V gene's germline CDR1 is MGHRA and CDR2 YSYEKL. As DNA, the CDR3 is TGCGCCAGCAGCCCCACCCGACTAGTGATAGGAGATACGCAGTATTTT. Translated, it gives CASSPTRLVIGDTQYF.

The chain uses TRBV24-1 and TRBJ2-1; 14 nucleotides match TRBD2. Germline assignment: CDR1 KGHDR and CDR2 SFDVKD. Losses at the gene ends were 3 bases for V and 6 bases for J; bases not matched to a gene: 9. The CDR3 totals 18 residues. This chain's CDR3 is CATSDVGLAGEGANEQFF. Written as DNA, the CDR3 is TGTGCCACCAGTGATGTGGGACTAGCGGGAGAGGGGGCCAATGAGCAGTTCTTC.

The CDR3 loop reads CASSLDREETQYF. The CDR3 DNA reads TGTGCCAGCAGCTTGGACAGGGAAGAGACCCAGTACTTC. The rearrangement joins TRBV7-2 to TRBJ2-5, with 8 bases matching TRBD1. Germline V CDR1 and CDR2: SGHTA, FQGNSA. The CDR3 loop spans 13 amino acids. With V trimmed by 3 bases and J by 3 bases, 0 bases remained unmatched.

A single count supports this clone. The genes are TRBV12-3 or TRBV12-4 and TRBJ2-7; no definite D call. The CDR3 spans 13 residues. Trimming took off 1 base at V and 5 bases at J, with 9 bases between the two ends. The CDR3 nucleotides are TGTGCCAGCAGTTTAGGGATCCGGGACGAGCAGTACTTC. Translation: CASSLGIRDEQYF.

The rearrangement uses TRBV4-2 and TRBJ2-7; TRBD2 agrees at 9 bases. The ends lost 1 base at V and 3 bases at J; junction bases unmatched: 10. Germline CDR1 LGHNA, CDR2 YNFKEQ. The length of the CDR3 is 17 residues. Here the CDR3 DNA reads TGTGCCAGCAGCCAAGTTTCCGTAGCGGGAGACGGCTACGAGCAGTACTTC. It is translated as CASSQVSVAGDGYEQYF.

The V and J genes are TRBV5-6 and TRBJ2-7; 10 bases are shared with TRBD2. Germline values: CDR1 SGHDT, CDR2 YYEEEE. CDR3 size: 17 residues. V trimming: 4 bases; J trimming: 4 bases; junction bases outside the gene matches: 14. As DNA, the CDR3 is TGTGCCAGCAGCCCAAAAAAATCTAGCGGGAGAGGATACGAGCAGTACTTC. Translation gives CASSPKKSSGRGYEQYF.

This clone was seen a handful of times. The genes are TRBV30 and TRBJ1-4; unclear D gene. Germline V gene lookup returns CDR1 GTSNPN and CDR2 SVGIG (reference sequence). This CDR3 contains 13 residues. Trimming shortened V by 0 bases and J by 5 bases, and 7 bases separated the two germline ends. The chain's CDR3 is CAWSVRWNEKLFF. The CDR3 DNA reads as TGTGCCTGGAGTGTCCGGTGGAATGAAAAACTGTTTTTT.

The chain couples TRBV6-2 or TRBV6-3 to TRBJ2-5; 7 nucleotides line up with TRBD1. CDR1 MNHEY and CDR2 SVGEGT come from the germline V gene. The CDR3 covers 14 residues. V gave up 5 bases and J gave up 2 bases; unmatched junction bases: 5. CDR3 residues: CASSKPGQQETQYF. In DNA, the CDR3 is TGTGCCAGCAGTAAACCGGGACAGCAAGAGACCCAGTACTTC.

The gene calls are TRBV29-1 and TRBJ2-1, with TRBD2 matching 12 bases. Germline V gene sequence: CDR1 SQVTM, CDR2 ANQGSEA. The V segment lost 6 bases and the J segment 8 bases; nucleotides outside the gene matches: 5. This CDR3 is 13 amino acids long. In DNA form, the CDR3 reads TGCAGCGTGACTAGCGGGAGACGCGATGAGCAGTTCTTC. Protein sequence: CSVTSGRRDEQFF.

V is TRBV2 and J is TRBJ1-1; 8 positions agree with TRBD1. The length of the CDR3 is 12 residues. Germline loops: CDR1 SNHLY, CDR2 FYNNEI. Trimming cost V 8 bases and J 5 bases; bases outside gene matches: 4. CDR3 loop: CASAQGETEAFF. CDR3 DNA sequence: TGTGCCAGCGCACAGGGGGAGACTGAAGCTTTCTTT.

The chain links TRBV7-6 to TRBJ2-5, with TRBD1 matching over 7 bases. This CDR3 has 15 residues. Trimming cost V 5 bases and J 2 bases; bases outside gene matches: 8. CDR1 is SGHVS and CDR2 is FNYEAQ in the germline V gene. CDR3 in DNA: TGTGCCAGCAGCCACAGACAGGGAAGACAAGAGACCCAGTACTTC. Protein: CASSHRQGRQETQYF. The full variable domain, completed using reference TRBV7-6 and TRBJ2-5, is GAGVSQSPRYKVTKRGQDVALRCDPISGHVSLYWYRQALGQGPEFLTYFNYEAQQDKSGLPNDRFSAERPEGSISTLTIQRTEQRDSAMYRCASSHRQGRQETQYFGPGTRLLVL.